The 9 T cell receptor beta chains presented below share a single source sample, sequenced in a study of blood T cell repertoires in COVID-19. TCRdb's copy holds only in-frame clones and misses some; the assay was immunoSEQ multiplex PCR. The sample has 200,000 or so clones; 80% to 85% are singletons. Material for sequencing was peripheral blood. The receptors derive from a woman aged 25 to 45 with acute or convalescent COVID-19.

The chain joins TRBV7-4 to TRBJ1-2; the D gene is possibly TRBD1 (5 bases). Per germline, CDR1 SGHVT and CDR2 SQSDAQ. The V and J ends lost 3 bases and 4 bases respectively, with 9 bases between them. This CDR3 contains 13 residues. The CDR3 coding sequence is TGTGCCAGCAGCTTTCAGGGCGGCTATGGCTACACCTTC. It yields the protein CASSFQGGYGYTF.

The chain links TRBV7-2 to TRBJ2-2; 8 bases agree with TRBD1. The CDR3 consists of 15 residues. The junction had 7 bases not matched to a gene; V was cut back by 5 bases and J by 5 bases. The germline gives CDR1 SGHTA, CDR2 FQGNSA. CDR3 sequence reads: CASSVGTGRTGELFF. For the CDR3, the DNA is TGTGCCAGCAGCGTCGGGACAGGACGAACCGGGGAGCTGTTTTTT.

A single count supports this clone. J is TRBJ2-7 and V is TRBV27; a possible D gene is TRBD1 (5 bases). The CDR3 has 13 residues. The V end was cut by 6 bases, the J end by 7 bases, with 16 bases between. CDR1 MNHEY and CDR2 SMNVEV come from the germline V gene (reference sequence). The CDR3 DNA sequence: TGTGCCAGCAGGGCTCGGACGCCAGGGGAGCAGTACTTC. Amino acids: CASRARTPGEQYF.

This clone was observed once. The chain employs TRBV6-6 and TRBJ1-5, with a tentative D call TRBD1 (6 bases). The V gene's germline CDR1 is MNHNY and CDR2 SVGAGI (reference sequence). The CDR3 has 16 amino acids. The germline V and J ends were trimmed by 6 bases and 1 base, with 16 bases remaining between them. The CDR3 region is CASRLTPGQSNQPQHF. CDR3 sequence (DNA): TGTGCCAGCAGGCTAACACCGGGACAAAGCAATCAGCCCCAGCATTTT.

This clone came up a few times. V and J are TRBV5-1 and TRBJ2-7; a weak D match, TRBD1 (6 bases). The length of the CDR3 is 14 residues. Germline CDR1 and CDR2: SGHRS and YFSETQ. Trimming stripped 3 bases from V and 2 bases from J, with 12 bases between. In nucleotides, the CDR3 is TGCGCCAGCAGCTCGGAAAACAGGGCCTACGAGCAGTACTTC. Translation: CASSSENRAYEQYF. Supplemented by reference TRBV5-1 and TRBJ2-7, the full variable domain reads KAGVTQTPRYLIKTRGQQVTLSCSPISGHRSVSWYQQTPGQGLQFLFEYFSETQRNKGNFPGRFSGRQFSNSRSEMNVSTLELGDSALYLCASSSENRAYEQYFGPGTRLTVT.

The chain couples TRBV20-1 to TRBJ2-2, with TRBD2 matching 10 bases. Germline values: CDR1 DFQATT, CDR2 SNEGSKA (reference sequence). The CDR3 totals 15 residues. V dropped 3 bases and J dropped 4; count of bases not matched to a gene: 5. In DNA form, the CDR3 reads TGCAGTGCTAGTCCCCTAGCGGGGGTCACCGGGGAGCTGTTTTTT. Translation gives CSASPLAGVTGELFF.

V usage is TRBV27 and J usage is TRBJ2-7; 11 bases agree with TRBD2. Trimming removed 10 bases from V and 5 bases from J; junction bases left unmatched: 7. There are 13 residues in the CDR3. Germline V gene data show CDR1 as MNHEY and CDR2 as SMNVEV (reference sequence). The CDR3 loop is CATSLAGVNEQYF. The DNA for the CDR3 is TGTGCCACCTCACTAGCGGGAGTAAACGAGCAGTACTTC.

A note on this clone: Other DNA sequences in this specimen translate into the identical CDR3. The J gene is TRBJ2-2, the V gene TRBV19; 10 bases map to TRBD2. The CDR3 length is 15 residues. Trimming at V came to 5 bases and at J to 3 bases, leaving 3 bases not matched to a gene. CDR1 and CDR2 (germline): LNHDA, SQIVND (reference sequence). The CDR3 nucleotides read TGTGCCAGTAGTTCTCTAGCGGGAGACACCGGGGAGCTGTTTTTT. Amino acids: CASSSLAGDTGELFF.

V is TRBV19 and J is TRBJ2-4, with 10 bases lining up with TRBD1. V dropped 5 bases and J dropped 8; count of bases not matched to a gene: 24. Germline loops: CDR1 LNHDA, CDR2 SQIVND (reference sequence). This CDR3 is built from 20 residues. The CDR3 region is CASSPGQGGVSRPGRDIQYF. The CDR3 bases are TGTGCCAGTAGTCCCGGACAGGGGGGAGTTAGCCGACCTGGTAGGGACATTCAGTACTTC.